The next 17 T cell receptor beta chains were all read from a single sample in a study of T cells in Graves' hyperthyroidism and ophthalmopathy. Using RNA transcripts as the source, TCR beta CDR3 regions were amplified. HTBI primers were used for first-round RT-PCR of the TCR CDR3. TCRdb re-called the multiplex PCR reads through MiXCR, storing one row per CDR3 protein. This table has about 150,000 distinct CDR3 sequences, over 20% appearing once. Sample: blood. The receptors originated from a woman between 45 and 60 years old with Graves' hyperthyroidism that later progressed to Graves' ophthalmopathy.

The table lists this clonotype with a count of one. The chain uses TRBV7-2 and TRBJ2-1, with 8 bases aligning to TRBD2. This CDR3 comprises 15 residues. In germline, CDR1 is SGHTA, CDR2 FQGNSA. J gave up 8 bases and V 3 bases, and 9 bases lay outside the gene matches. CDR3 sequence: CASSFAGGPGDEQFF. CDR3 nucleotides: TGTGCCAGCAGCTTCGCGGGGGGCCCGGGGGATGAGCAGTTCTTC.

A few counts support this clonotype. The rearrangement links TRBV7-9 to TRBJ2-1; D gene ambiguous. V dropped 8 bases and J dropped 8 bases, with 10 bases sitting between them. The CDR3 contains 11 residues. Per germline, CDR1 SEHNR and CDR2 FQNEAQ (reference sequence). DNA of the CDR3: TGTGCCAGCGGTAGGGCCGATGAGCAGTTCTTC. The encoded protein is CASGRADEQFF. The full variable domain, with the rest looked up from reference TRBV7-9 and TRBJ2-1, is DTGVSQNPRHKITKRGQNVTFRCDPISEHNRLYWYRQTLGQGPEFLTYFQNEAQLEKSRLLSDRFSAERPKGSFSTLEIQRTEQGDSAMYLCASGRADEQFFGPGTRLTVL.

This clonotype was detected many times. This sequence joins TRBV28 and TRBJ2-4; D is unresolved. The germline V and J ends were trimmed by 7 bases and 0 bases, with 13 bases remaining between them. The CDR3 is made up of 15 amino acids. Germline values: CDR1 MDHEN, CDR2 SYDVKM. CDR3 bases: TGTGCCAGCAATGGTAGAAGAAAAGCCAAAAACATTCAGTACTTC. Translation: CASNGRRKAKNIQYF.

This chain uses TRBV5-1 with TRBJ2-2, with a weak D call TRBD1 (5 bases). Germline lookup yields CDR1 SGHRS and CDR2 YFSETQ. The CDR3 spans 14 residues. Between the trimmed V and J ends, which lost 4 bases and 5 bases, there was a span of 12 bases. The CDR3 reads CASSPRQGTGELFF. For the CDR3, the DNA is TGCGCCAGCAGCCCCCGGCAGGGAACCGGGGAGCTGTTTTTT.

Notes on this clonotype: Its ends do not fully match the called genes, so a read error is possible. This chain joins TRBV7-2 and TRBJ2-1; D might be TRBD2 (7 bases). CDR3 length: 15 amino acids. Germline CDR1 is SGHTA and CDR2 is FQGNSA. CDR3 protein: CASSLGTAGYNKQFF. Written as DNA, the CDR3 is TGTGCCAGCAGCTTAGGGACAGCGGGATACAATAAGCAGTTCTTC.

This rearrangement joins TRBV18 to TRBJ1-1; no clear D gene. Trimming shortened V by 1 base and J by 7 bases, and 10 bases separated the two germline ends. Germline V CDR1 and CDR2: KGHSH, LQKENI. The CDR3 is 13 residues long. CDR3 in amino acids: CASSPQLNSEAFF. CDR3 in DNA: TGTGCCAGCTCACCACAGCTTAATAGTGAAGCTTTCTTT.

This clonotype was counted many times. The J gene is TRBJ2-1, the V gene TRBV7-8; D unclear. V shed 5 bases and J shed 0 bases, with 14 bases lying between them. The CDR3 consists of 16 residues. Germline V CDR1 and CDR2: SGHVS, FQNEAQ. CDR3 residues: CASSPPPASSYNEQFF. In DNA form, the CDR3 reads TGTGCCAGCAGCCCCCCCCCGGCGAGCTCCTACAATGAGCAGTTCTTC.

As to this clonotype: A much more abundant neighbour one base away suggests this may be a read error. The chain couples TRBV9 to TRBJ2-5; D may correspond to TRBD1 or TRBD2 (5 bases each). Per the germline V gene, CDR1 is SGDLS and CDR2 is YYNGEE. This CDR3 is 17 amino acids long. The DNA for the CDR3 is TGTGCCAGCAGCGTCAACCCCGGGACGCAAGACGGAGAGATCCAGTACTTC. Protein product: CASSVNPGTQDGEIQYF.

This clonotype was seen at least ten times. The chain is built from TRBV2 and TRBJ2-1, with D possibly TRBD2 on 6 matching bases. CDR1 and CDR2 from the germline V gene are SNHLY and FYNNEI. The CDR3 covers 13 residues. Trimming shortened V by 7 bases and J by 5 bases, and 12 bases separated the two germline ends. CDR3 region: CASKERTNNEQFF. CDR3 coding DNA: TGTGCCAGCAAAGAGCGGACTAACAATGAGCAGTTCTTC. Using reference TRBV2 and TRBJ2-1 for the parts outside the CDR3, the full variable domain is EPEVTQTPSHQVTQMGQEVILRCVPISNHLYFYWYRQILGQKVEFLVSFYNNEISEKSEIFDDQFSVERPDGSNFTLKIRSTKLEDSAMYFCASKERTNNEQFFGPGTRLTVL.

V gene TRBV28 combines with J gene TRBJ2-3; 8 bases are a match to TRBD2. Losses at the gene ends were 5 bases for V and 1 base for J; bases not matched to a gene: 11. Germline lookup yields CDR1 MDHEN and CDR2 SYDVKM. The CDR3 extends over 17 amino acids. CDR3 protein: CASSPGGGLPGTDTQYF. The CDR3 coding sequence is TGTGCCAGCAGTCCGGGGGGGGGACTTCCCGGCACAGATACGCAGTATTTT. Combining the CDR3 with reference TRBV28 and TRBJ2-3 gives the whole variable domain DVKVTQSSRYLVKRTGEKVFLECVQDMDHENMFWYRQDPGLGLRLIYFSYDVKMKEKGDIPEGYSVSREKKERFSLILESASTNQTSMYLCASSPGGGLPGTDTQYFGPGTRLTVL.

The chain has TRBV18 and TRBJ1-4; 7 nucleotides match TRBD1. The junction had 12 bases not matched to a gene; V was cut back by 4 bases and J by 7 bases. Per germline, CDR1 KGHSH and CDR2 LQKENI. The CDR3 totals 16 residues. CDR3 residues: CASSQNPTGYSEKLFF. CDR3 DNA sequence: TGTGCCAGCTCACAGAACCCGACAGGGTACAGTGAAAAACTGTTTTTT.

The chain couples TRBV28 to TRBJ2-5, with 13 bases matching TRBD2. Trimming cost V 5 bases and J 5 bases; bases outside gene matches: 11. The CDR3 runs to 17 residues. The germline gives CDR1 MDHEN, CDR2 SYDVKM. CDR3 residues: CASSLLLAGGPEETQYF. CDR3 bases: TGTGCCAGCAGTCTCTTACTAGCGGGAGGGCCTGAGGAGACCCAGTACTTC.

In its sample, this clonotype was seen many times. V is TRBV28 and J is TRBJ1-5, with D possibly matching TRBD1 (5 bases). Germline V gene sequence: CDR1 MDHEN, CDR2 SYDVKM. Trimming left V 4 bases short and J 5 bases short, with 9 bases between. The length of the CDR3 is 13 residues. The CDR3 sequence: CASSSRGDQPQHF. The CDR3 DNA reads TGTGCCAGCAGTTCGAGGGGAGATCAGCCCCAGCATTTT.

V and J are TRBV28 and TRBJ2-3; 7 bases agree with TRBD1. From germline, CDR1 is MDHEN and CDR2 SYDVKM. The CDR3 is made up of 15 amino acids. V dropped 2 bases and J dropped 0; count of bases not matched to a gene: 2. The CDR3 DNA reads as TGTGCCAGCAGTTTAGTGGGACAGAGCACAGATACGCAGTATTTT. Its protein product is CASSLVGQSTDTQYF.

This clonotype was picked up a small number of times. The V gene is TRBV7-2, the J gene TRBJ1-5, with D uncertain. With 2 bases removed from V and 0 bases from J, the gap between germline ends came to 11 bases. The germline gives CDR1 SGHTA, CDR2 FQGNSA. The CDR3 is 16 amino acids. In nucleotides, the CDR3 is TGTGCCAGCAGCTTACTGGCTCCCCATAGCAATCAGCCCCAGCATTTT. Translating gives CASSLLAPHSNQPQHF. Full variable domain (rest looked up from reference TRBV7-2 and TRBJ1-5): GAGVSQSPSNKVTEKGKDVELRCDPISGHTALYWYRQSLGQGLEFLIYFQGNSAPDKSGLPSDRFSAERTGGSVSTLTIQRTQQEDSAVYLCASSLLAPHSNQPQHFGDGTRLSIL.

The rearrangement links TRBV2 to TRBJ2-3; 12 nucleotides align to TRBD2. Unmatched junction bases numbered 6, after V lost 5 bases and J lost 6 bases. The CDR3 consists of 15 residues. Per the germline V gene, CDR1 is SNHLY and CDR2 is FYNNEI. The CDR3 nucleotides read TGTGCCAGCAGTCTCCTAGCGGGGGGGCTTGATACGCAGTATTTT. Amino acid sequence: CASSLLAGGLDTQYF.

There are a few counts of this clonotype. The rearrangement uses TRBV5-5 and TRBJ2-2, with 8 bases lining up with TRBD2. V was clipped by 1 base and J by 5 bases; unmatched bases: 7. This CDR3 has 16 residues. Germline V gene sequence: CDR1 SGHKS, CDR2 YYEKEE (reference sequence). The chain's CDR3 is CASSLIAGSPTGELFF. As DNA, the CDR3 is TGTGCCAGCAGCTTGATAGCGGGATCCCCAACCGGGGAGCTGTTTTTT.